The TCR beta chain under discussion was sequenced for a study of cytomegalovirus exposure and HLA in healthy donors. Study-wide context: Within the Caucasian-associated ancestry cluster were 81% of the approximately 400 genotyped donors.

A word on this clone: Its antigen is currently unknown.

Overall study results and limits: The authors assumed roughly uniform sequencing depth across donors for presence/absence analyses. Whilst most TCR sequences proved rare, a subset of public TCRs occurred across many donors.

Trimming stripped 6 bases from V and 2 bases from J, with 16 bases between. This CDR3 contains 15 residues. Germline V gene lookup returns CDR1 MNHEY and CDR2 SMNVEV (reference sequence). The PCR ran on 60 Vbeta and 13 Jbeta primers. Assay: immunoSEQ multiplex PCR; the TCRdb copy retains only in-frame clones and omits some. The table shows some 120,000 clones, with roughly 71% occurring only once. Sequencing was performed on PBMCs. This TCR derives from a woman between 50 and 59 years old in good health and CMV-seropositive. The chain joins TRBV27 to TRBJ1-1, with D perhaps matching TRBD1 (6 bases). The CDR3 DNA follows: TGTGCCAGCAGGGTTCGGACAGCTACTAACACTGAAGCTTTCTTT. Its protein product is CASRVRTATNTEAFF.